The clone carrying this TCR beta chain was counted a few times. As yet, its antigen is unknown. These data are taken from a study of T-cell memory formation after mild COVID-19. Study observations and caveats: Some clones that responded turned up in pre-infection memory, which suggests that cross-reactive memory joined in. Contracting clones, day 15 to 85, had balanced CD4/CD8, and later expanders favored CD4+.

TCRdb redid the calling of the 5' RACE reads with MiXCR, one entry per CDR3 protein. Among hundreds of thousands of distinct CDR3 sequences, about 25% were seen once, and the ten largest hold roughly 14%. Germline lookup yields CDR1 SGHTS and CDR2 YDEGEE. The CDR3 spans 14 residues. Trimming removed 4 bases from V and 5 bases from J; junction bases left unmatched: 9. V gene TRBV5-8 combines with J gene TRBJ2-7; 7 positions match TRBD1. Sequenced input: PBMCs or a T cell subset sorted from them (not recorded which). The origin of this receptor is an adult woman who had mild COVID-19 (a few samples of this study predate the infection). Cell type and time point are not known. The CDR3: CASSPGTAIHEQYF. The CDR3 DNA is TGTGCCAGCAGCCCCGGGACAGCGATCCACGAGCAGTACTTC.